This entry features one T cell receptor beta chain sequence. Its matching antigen is unknown. Constant-segment primers were used for 5'RACE, and the resulting TCR alpha and TCR beta cDNA libraries carried sample barcodes and UMIs. TCRdb reanalysed the 5' RACE reads using MiXCR and keeps one entry per CDR3 protein. The sample lists about 310,000 distinct CDR3 sequences; approximately 19% were seen once. The V end was cut by 5 bases, the J end by 7 bases, with 6 bases between. Germline CDR1 LGHNA, CDR2 YNFKEQ. The CDR3 is 12 amino acids. The sample is drawn from a study of T-cell memory formation after mild COVID-19. At the level of the study: Across donors, TCR clusters were largely donor specific. Points from the study as a whole: CD8+ contracting clones occupied EMRA, while CD4+ ones occupied mainly CM and EM. Some SARS-CoV-2-responding clones were already detected in memory before infection.

This sequence was found in a man between 18 and 29 years old who had mild COVID-19 (a few samples of this study predate the infection). Cell type and time point are not known. V gene TRBV4-2 combines with J gene TRBJ1-6; no reliable D call. Sequenced sample: PBMCs or a T cell subset sorted from them (not recorded which). This CDR3 is CASSTQNSPLHF. The DNA for the CDR3 is TGTGCCAGCAGCACTCAGAATTCACCCCTCCACTTT.